A single TCR beta chain is shown here with its context. Its antigen remains unknown. Distinct nucleotide sequences in the sample also encode this CDR3. The data are from a study of shared clonotypes between healthy human individuals. Study conclusions and caveats: Tissue TCR repertoires likely differ from these blood-only repertoires.

Assay: immunoSEQ multiplex PCR; the TCRdb copy retains only in-frame clones and omits some. The top ten hold approximately 0.39% of the sample, which has some 2,500,000 clones, 80% to 95% seen once. The receptor comes from a man between 18 and 35 years old in good health. Some clones in this sample may be carry-over from other donors' samples. The material sequenced was naive CD4+ T cells from PBMCs. Regarding subset: CD45RA+ positively selected.

The DNA of the CDR3 is TGTGCCATCAGTGAGGGCGGGAGCTCCTACAATGAGCAGTTCTTC. It is translated as CAISEGGSSYNEQFF. The J gene is TRBJ2-1, the V gene TRBV10-3, with 7 positions matching TRBD2. Germline V gene data show CDR1 as ENHRY and CDR2 as SYGVKD. The CDR3 has 15 residues. V gave up 2 bases and J gave up 0 bases; unmatched junction bases: 1.